This T cell receptor beta chain was identified in a study of blood T cell repertoires in COVID-19. The V gene lost 1 base and the J gene lost 8 bases, with 14 bases spanning the gap. The CDR3 contains 14 residues. Germline V lookup: CDR1 MNHEY, CDR2 SVGAGI. Here immunoSEQ multiplex PCR was the method, and the copy in TCRdb shows in-frame clones only, minus some. The sample lists about 320,000 clones, around 90% occurring once. The age range of participants was about 18 to 90 years, with residence in about two dozen US areas. Participants were placed into cohorts based on the clinical history they reported. Donors in Cohort 3 counted as recovered after two negative PCRs, clearance, or symptom resolution.

The chain links TRBV6-5 to TRBJ1-2; D is perhaps TRBD1 (6 bases). The TCR was taken from a man aged 55 to 70 who had recovered from COVID-19. Sequenced sample: PBMCs or T cells enriched from blood (not recorded which). CDR3 protein: CASSYFRGFGGYTF. As DNA, the CDR3 is TGTGCCAGCAGTTACTTTAGGGGGTTCGGGGGCTACACCTTC.